This T cell receptor beta chain is from a study of T cells in Graves' hyperthyroidism and ophthalmopathy. Study-level background: Once the initial diagnosis was made, peripheral blood was obtained before any treatment. General observations from the study: Blood also showed most of the thyroid clonotypes that were expanded above 0.001.

This clonotype has ten or more counts. Its antigen is not identified. Hyperthyroidism in the patients, aged 18 to 65, was newly diagnosed and under 2 months in duration. RNA transcripts provided the source from which TCR beta CDR3 regions were amplified. First-round RT-PCR targeting the TCR CDR3 was performed with the HTBI primer set. TCRdb re-derived calls from the multiplex PCR reads in MiXCR, one entry per CDR3 protein. This table has some 250,000 distinct CDR3 sequences, roughly 15% appearing once. This sequence was found in a woman in her 50s with Graves' hyperthyroidism that later progressed to Graves' ophthalmopathy. Input material: blood.

In DNA form, the CDR3 reads TGCGCCAGCAGCTTGGGTGGGAGGGCCGACAATGAGCAGTTCTTC. The encoded protein is CASSLGGRADNEQFF. This chain connects TRBV5-1 to TRBJ2-1; 7 bases fit TRBD2. This CDR3 is built from 15 residues. Trimming removed 0 bases from V and 5 bases from J; junction bases left unmatched: 5. Per germline, CDR1 SGHRS and CDR2 YFSETQ.